The rows below give T cell receptor beta chains drawn from one sample of a study of beta chain features in type 1 diabetes. Generated by immunoSEQ multiplex PCR, the TCRdb table keeps only in-frame clones and is missing some. The sample yields about 150,000 clones, 11% seen once. Sequenced: central memory CD4+ T cells from blood. Receptors were obtained from a young man in good health. Each CDR3 is given with its conserved first and last residue. A D gene is named only where the DNA matches it firmly. Not every row has a clone size; where given, it reads once, few, many or a size class.

>TRBV14|.|TRBJ1-1|.
TGTGCCAGCAGCCTCCGAGGAAACACTGAAGCTTTCTTT
CASSLRGNTEAFF
>TRBV29-1|.|TRBJ1-1|.
TGCAGCGTTGAAGATCGGGGGAACACTGAAGCTTTCTTT
CSVEDRGNTEAFF
>TRBV7-9|.|TRBJ1-1|many
TGTGCCAGCAGCTTAGCGGTTGCAAGCGCTGAAGCTTTCTTT
CASSLAVASAEAFF
>TRBV25-1|.|TRBJ1-3|few
TGTGCCACCTCGGGGAGACAAAAAGGAAACACCATATATTTT
CATSGRQKGNTIYF
>TRBV28|.|TRBJ2-4|few
TGTGCCAGCACCTTTCCGGCAGGGCTCATTCAGTACTTC
CASTFPAGLIQYF
>TRBV18|.|TRBJ2-5|.
TGTGCCAGCTCACCGGGGCAGGGGATGACTACAAAAGAGACCCAGTACTTC
CASSPGQGMTTKETQYF
>TRBV27|.|TRBJ2-5|few
TGTGCCAGCAGTCCGGGGACCCGGGCGTGGGAAGAGACCCAGTACTTC
CASSPGTRAWEETQYF
>TRBV6-6|.|TRBJ2-7|.
TGTGCCAGCAGCGGGACGCTCGCCTACGAGCAGTACTTC
CASSGTLAYEQYF
>TRBV7-2|.|TRBJ1-1|few
TGTGCCAGCAGCCGCCCGGGTCGAAACACTGAAGCTTTCTTT
CASSRPGRNTEAFF
>TRBV7-2|TRBD1|TRBJ2-5|few
TGTGCCAGCAGCTGGAACAGGGGGTCGAAAGAGACCCAGTACTTC
CASSWNRGSKETQYF
>TRBV29-1|.|TRBJ2-7|.
TGCAGCGTGCGGCAGGGTTCCTACGAGCAGTACTTC
CSVRQGSYEQYF
>TRBV19|TRBD1|TRBJ2-7|.
TGTGCCAGTTCCCGTCAGGGGGCCTACGAGCAGTACTTC
CASSRQGAYEQYF
>TRBV4-1|.|TRBJ2-5|.
TGCGCCAGCAGCCCCAGGGGTAATCAAGAGACCCAGTACTTC
CASSPRGNQETQYF
>TRBV2|.|TRBJ1-1|few
TGTGCCAGCAGTGTGGCCAGGACGAACACTGAAGCTTTCTTT
CASSVARTNTEAFF
>TRBV9|.|TRBJ2-3|.
TGTGCCCGCCATCAGGGGGGTAGCACAGATACGCAGTATTTT
CARHQGGSTDTQYF
>TRBV10-3|.|TRBJ2-3|few
TGTGCCATCAACGGAGGGACAGACACAGATACGCAGTATTTT
CAINGGTDTDTQYF
>TRBV7-2|.|TRBJ1-4|many
TGTGCCAGCAGCTTAGTTTGGCCGCGGCGGAATGAAAAACTGTTTTTT
CASSLVWPRRNEKLFF
>TRBV28|.|TRBJ2-7|.
TGTGCCAGCAGAAGAGCGGGCTACGAGCAGTACTTC
CASRRAGYEQYF